This TCR beta chain was retrieved from a study of cytomegalovirus exposure and HLA in healthy donors. Overall study results and limits: Researchers reported in a later analysis that a missense DCLRE1C variant was tied to TCR beta V- and J-gene trimming.

To note about this clone: Its antigen remains unknown.

Healthy bone marrow donors formed the donor group. Whereas donors were nominally healthy upon sampling, unrecorded immune exposures were probable. The PCR employed 60 Vbeta primers together with 13 Jbeta primers. Produced via immunoSEQ multiplex PCR; TCRdb's table is partial and in-frame only. The repertoire includes about 140,000 clones, 70% to 80% of them detected once, and 3% to 4% sits in the top ten. Sequenced sample: PBMCs. The sequence was obtained from a female donor in good health and CMV-seronegative.

The CDR3 here is CASLSGTAYNEQFF. DNA of the CDR3: TGTGCTAGCTTATCGGGGACAGCCTACAATGAGCAGTTCTTC. The rearrangement joins TRBV12-5 to TRBJ2-1; 7 nucleotides agree with TRBD1. V was clipped by 9 bases and J by 2 bases; unmatched bases: 7. Germline CDR1 and CDR2: LGHNT and FRNRAP. CDR3 size: 14 residues. The variable domain in full, with the rest retrieved from reference TRBV12-5 and TRBJ2-1, is DARVTQTPRHKVTEMGQEVTMRCQPILGHNTVFWYRQTMMQGLELLAYFRNRAPLDDSGMPKDRFSAEMPDATLATLKIQPSEPRDSAVYFCASLSGTAYNEQFFGPGTRLTVL.